This is a list of T cell receptor beta chains from one sample in a study of vaccination and CD4 T cells after COVID-19. TCRdb passed the PCR reads through MiXCR, listing each CDR3 protein once. The sample has 30,000 or so distinct CDR3 sequences; about 50% are singletons. The sequencing used CD4+ T cells from blood, collected about 7 months after SARS-CoV-2 vaccination. The receptors originated from a human donor who had recovered from COVID-19. Each CDR3 is given with its conserved first and last residue. D genes are given only for firm matches. The size field is filled for only some rows; it gives once, few, many or a size class.

j_call d_call v_call clone_size cdr3_nt cdr3_aa
TRBJ1-6 NA TRBV21-1 few TGTGCCAGCATCGGACAGCCTCGAAATAATTCACCCCTCCACTTT CASIGQPRNNSPLHF
TRBJ2-7 TRBD2 TRBV7-8 few TGTGCCAGCAGCTCACCCGCCGGACTAGCGGGAAACTACGAGCAGTACTTC CASSSPAGLAGNYEQYF
TRBJ2-3 NA TRBV6-2/TRBV6-3 NA TGTGCCAGCAGTTACTCGGCGGGGGCCACCACAGATACGCAGTATTTT CASSYSAGATTDTQYF
TRBJ2-5 TRBD2 TRBV20-1 NA TGCAGTGCTCCCCCTAGTGGCGGGAGCCCCTGGGAGACCCAGTACTTC CSAPPSGGSPWETQYF
TRBJ2-1 TRBD2 TRBV20-1 NA TGCAGTGCTAGAGCGGGTAGCGGGTTGGGGCGTGAGCAGTTCTTC CSARAGSGLGREQFF
TRBJ2-3 TRBD2 TRBV6-2/TRBV6-3 NA TGTGCCAGCAGGACTAGCAGCACAGATACGCAGTATTTT CASRTSSTDTQYF
TRBJ2-1 NA TRBV20-1 NA TGCAGTGCTAGTCACAGGCGCAGGTATGAGCAGTTCTTC CSASHRRRYEQFF
TRBJ1-6 NA TRBV27 NA TGTGCCAGCCTCGCGTCCTATAATTCACCCCTCCACTTT CASLASYNSPLHF
TRBJ2-7 NA TRBV19 NA TGTGCCAGTAGTATAGCTGGGACCGAGCAGTACTTC CASSIAGTEQYF
TRBJ2-7 TRBD2 TRBV27 NA TGTGCCAGCAGTTCTCGGACTAGCGGGAGGGCAGGGGAGCAGTACTTC CASSSRTSGRAGEQYF
TRBJ1-5 TRBD1 TRBV7-2 few TGTGCCAGCAGCTCCGCCGGGACAGGGGGCAATCAGCCCCAGCATTTT CASSSAGTGGNQPQHF
TRBJ2-3 NA TRBV7-8 NA TGTGCCAGCAGCACGGACCGGACAGATACGCAGTATTTT CASSTDRTDTQYF
TRBJ2-1 NA TRBV5-4 NA TGTGCCAGCAGCTTTAAAATAGCGGAGGCCAATGAGCAGTTCTTC CASSFKIAEANEQFF
TRBJ2-7 TRBD1 TRBV25-1 NA TGTGCCAGCAGCCGGGACAGGGGGAAGTTGAACGAGCAGTACTTC CASSRDRGKLNEQYF
TRBJ1-1 NA TRBV7-9 NA TGTGCCAGCAGACAGGGAAGCTTTGAAGCTTTCTTT CASRQGSFEAFF
TRBJ2-7 NA TRBV6-1 NA TGTGCCAGCAGTGAACCCCCGGGAGCCTCTATTTACGAGCAGTACTTC CASSEPPGASIYEQYF
TRBJ2-6 TRBD1 TRBV19 NA TGTGCCAGTAGTCCTGGACAGGGCCGGGCCAACGTCCTGACTTTC CASSPGQGRANVLTF
TRBJ1-2 NA TRBV7-9 NA TGTGCCAGCAGCTCGAAGGACCCCGGAAACTATGGCTACACCTTC CASSSKDPGNYGYTF
TRBJ2-7 NA TRBV20-1 few TGCAGTGCCCACCGGGACGGCCTAACCTACGAGCAGTACTTC CSAHRDGLTYEQYF
TRBJ1-6 NA TRBV7-8 few TGTGCCAGCAGCTTATCAGGAGGAGAGTTCTCACCCCTCCACTTT CASSLSGGEFSPLHF
TRBJ2-2 NA TRBV27 NA TGTGCCAGCAGTTTGGGCTTGAACACCGGGGAGCTGTTTTTT CASSLGLNTGELFF
TRBJ2-7 NA TRBV6-1 NA TGTGCCAGCAGTGAAGCGAATAGTTGGGCAGGACCCTACGAGCAGTACTTC CASSEANSWAGPYEQYF
TRBJ1-6 NA TRBV7-6 NA TGTGCCAGCAGCGAGTTACAGGGTCCCACCAATTCACCCCTCCACTTT CASSELQGPTNSPLHF
TRBJ2-3 NA TRBV20-1 NA TGCAGTGCTAGCGACGTAATAGACACAGATACGCAGTATTTT CSASDVIDTDTQYF
TRBJ2-1 NA TRBV7-3 NA TGTGCCAGCAGCCCGGGACTGGGGGTGAGCTCCTACAATGAGCAGTTCTTC CASSPGLGVSSYNEQFF
TRBJ2-7 TRBD2 TRBV28 NA TGTGCCAGCAGTCCTAGCGGGACCTCCTACGAGCAGTACTTC CASSPSGTSYEQYF
TRBJ1-2 NA TRBV7-6 few TGTGCCAGCAGCTTATATATTGGAGCTAACTATGGCTACACCTTC CASSLYIGANYGYTF
TRBJ2-7 NA TRBV28 few TGTGCCAGCCCCATTTGCGAGCAGTACTTC CASPICEQYF
TRBJ2-2 TRBD1 TRBV6-1 few TGTGCCAGCCTAGAAACAGGGGCGTATAGGGAGCTGTTTTTT CASLETGAYRELFF
TRBJ2-1 TRBD1 TRBV15 few TGTGCCACCAGCAGAGATAGGGACAGGTACAATGAGCAGTTCTTC CATSRDRDRYNEQFF
TRBJ2-7 TRBD2 TRBV15 NA TGTGCCACCAGCCCTAGCGGGGACGAGCAGTACTTC CATSPSGDEQYF
TRBJ1-5 NA TRBV27 NA TGTGCCAGCAGTTTATCAGGACCCAGCACTCAGCCCCGGCATTTT CASSLSGPSTQPRHF
TRBJ2-1 TRBD1 TRBV10-3 NA TGTGCCATCCAGACAGGGCCCAATGAGCAGTTCTTC CAIQTGPNEQFF
TRBJ1-2 TRBD1 TRBV10-2 NA TGCGCCAGCAGGGAATCGGGACAGGGACTTTCCTATGGCTACACCTTC CASRESGQGLSYGYTF
TRBJ1-2 NA TRBV27 NA TGTGCCAGCAGTTTATCAATATCCCCTTGGAGCTACACCTTC CASSLSISPWSYTF
TRBJ2-2 NA TRBV6-5 NA TGTGCCAGCAGTTACCTTTCGGGGTTCGACACCGGGGAGCTGTTTTTT CASSYLSGFDTGELFF
TRBJ2-7 TRBD2 TRBV6-2/TRBV6-3 few TGTGCCAGCAGTTTGCGGGAGGGGAGAGGCGAGCAGTACTTC CASSLREGRGEQYF
TRBJ2-2 NA TRBV27 NA TGTGCCAGCAGTCCGACGGGCACCGGGGAGCTGTTTTTT CASSPTGTGELFF
TRBJ2-7 TRBD2 TRBV7-8 once TGTGCCAGCAGCTCGGCGACTAGCGGGCTATACGAGCAGTACTTC CASSSATSGLYEQYF
TRBJ2-7 NA TRBV28 NA TGTGCCAGCAGTTTATTTACCGGCTCCTACGAGCAGTACTTC CASSLFTGSYEQYF
TRBJ2-7 NA TRBV4-1 NA TGCGCCAGCAGCCCACAAGGGGGTGCCTCCTACGAGCAGTACTTC CASSPQGGASYEQYF
TRBJ1-1 TRBD1 TRBV20-1 NA TGCAGTGCTAGACCAACATGGGACAGCTTATTTGGCACTGAAGCTTTCTTT CSARPTWDSLFGTEAFF
TRBJ1-2 NA TRBV7-2 few TGTGCCAGCAGCTTAGCGGCGGGAGGCTACACCTTC CASSLAAGGYTF
TRBJ2-2 TRBD2 TRBV7-2 NA TGTGCCAGCAGCTTATTACTAGCGGAGAACACCGGGGAGCTGTTTTTT CASSLLLAENTGELFF
TRBJ2-1 TRBD2 TRBV7-2 NA TGTGCCAGCAGCTCACGTATTAGCGGGAGCCACAATGAGCAGTTCTTC CASSSRISGSHNEQFF